This T cell receptor beta chain was recovered during a study of T-cell reconstitution after alpha-beta-depleted transplantation in children. In this sample, this clonotype turned up many times. Germline V lookup: CDR1 SGHVS, CDR2 FQNEAQ. The CDR3 is 12 amino acids. The germline V and J ends were trimmed by 5 bases and 2 bases, with 7 bases remaining between them. Preparation of the TCRbeta library involved a method that used unique molecular identifiers. TCRdb fed the PCR reads into MiXCR, producing one record per CDR3 protein. The table has 100,000 or so distinct CDR3 sequences, roughly an eighth seen once.

The V gene is TRBV7-8, the J gene TRBJ2-7; no definite D call. Sequenced material: PBMCs from the stem cell graft donor, taken from the stem cell graft. The sequence derives from a human donor who donated a stem cell graft to a child with inherited bone marrow failure. The CDR3 spells CASSMTAYEQYF. CDR3 in DNA: TGTGCCAGCAGCATGACGGCCTACGAGCAGTACTTC.